The rows below give T cell receptor beta chains drawn from one sample of a study of a mutant IDH1 vaccine in newly diagnosed glioma. Method: immunoSEQ multiplex PCR; TCRdb's copy keeps in-frame clones and lacks some. The profile shows tens of thousands of clones, 80% of them singletons. Their antigens are not known. Material: PBMCs, obtained from a glioma patient whose treatment included an IDH1 peptide vaccine. These receptors originate from a man aged 45-60 years with glioma. CDR3s include the opening cysteine and the closing phenylalanine or tryptophan. D genes are given only for firm matches. Clone size appears in some rows only: once, few, many, or a class for an expanded clone.

clone_size: .; d_call: .; v_call: TRBV28; j_call: TRBJ1-2; cdr3_aa: CASSSHSSRGYTF; cdr3_nt: TGTGCCAGCAGTTCCCACAGCTCGCGTGGCTACACCTTC
clone_size: .; d_call: TRBD1; v_call: TRBV5-1; j_call: TRBJ2-4; cdr3_aa: CASSLGQGRGLAKNIQYF; cdr3_nt: TGCGCCAGCAGCTTGGGACAGGGGAGAGGATTAGCCAAAAACATTCAGTACTTC
clone_size: .; d_call: TRBD1; v_call: TRBV10-3; j_call: TRBJ2-3; cdr3_aa: CAVGQEFDTQYF; cdr3_nt: TGTGCCGTGGGACAGGAGTTTGATACGCAGTATTTT
clone_size: once; d_call: .; v_call: TRBV4-3; j_call: TRBJ2-3; cdr3_aa: CASSQGGSTDTQYF; cdr3_nt: TGCGCCAGCAGCCAAGGAGGGAGCACAGATACGCAGTATTTT
clone_size: .; d_call: .; v_call: TRBV5-1; j_call: TRBJ2-1; cdr3_aa: CASSTDGQDEQFF; cdr3_nt: TGCGCCAGCAGCACGGACGGGCAGGATGAGCAGTTCTTC
clone_size: .; d_call: .; v_call: TRBV7-9; j_call: TRBJ2-4; cdr3_aa: CASSLAGTENIQYF; cdr3_nt: TGTGCCAGCAGCTTAGCGGGAACGGAAAACATTCAGTACTTC
clone_size: .; d_call: TRBD1; v_call: TRBV7-2; j_call: TRBJ1-5; cdr3_aa: CASSLGTGSVNQPQHF; cdr3_nt: TGTGCCAGCAGCTTAGGGACAGGGTCTGTCAATCAGCCCCAGCATTTT
clone_size: few; d_call: TRBD1; v_call: TRBV7-9; j_call: TRBJ2-5; cdr3_aa: CASSVAGTGVQTQYF; cdr3_nt: TGTGCCAGCAGCGTTGCCGGGACAGGGGTTCAGACCCAGTACTTC
clone_size: .; d_call: TRBD1; v_call: TRBV10-3; j_call: TRBJ2-3; cdr3_aa: CAISGDRAPDTQYF; cdr3_nt: TGTGCCATCAGCGGGGACAGGGCGCCAGATACGCAGTATTTT
clone_size: .; d_call: .; v_call: TRBV5-1; j_call: TRBJ2-7; cdr3_aa: CASSLGGSPTYEQYF; cdr3_nt: TGCGCCAGCAGCTTGGGTGGCAGTCCAACCTACGAGCAGTACTTC
clone_size: .; d_call: .; v_call: TRBV11-2; j_call: TRBJ1-2; cdr3_aa: CASSPGQINYGYTF; cdr3_nt: TGTGCCAGCAGCCCAGGACAGATAAACTATGGCTACACCTTC
clone_size: few; d_call: TRBD2; v_call: TRBV6-6; j_call: TRBJ2-7; cdr3_aa: CATGLAGDEQYF; cdr3_nt: TGTGCCACCGGACTAGCGGGAGACGAGCAGTACTTC
clone_size: .; d_call: .; v_call: TRBV30; j_call: TRBJ1-4; cdr3_aa: CAWSLREKLFF; cdr3_nt: TGTGCCTGGAGTCTGAGGGAAAAACTGTTTTTT
clone_size: .; d_call: .; v_call: TRBV25-1; j_call: TRBJ2-5; cdr3_aa: CASSEARIGAQYF; cdr3_nt: TGTGCCAGCAGTGAAGCCCGAATCGGGGCCCAGTACTTC
clone_size: .; d_call: TRBD1; v_call: TRBV2; j_call: TRBJ1-1; cdr3_aa: CAAERDRDTEAFF; cdr3_nt: TGTGCCGCCGAGAGGGACAGGGACACTGAAGCTTTCTTT
clone_size: .; d_call: TRBD1; v_call: TRBV5-4; j_call: TRBJ1-3; cdr3_aa: CASSSGTVIGNTIYF; cdr3_nt: TGTGCCAGCAGCTCAGGGACAGTGATAGGAAACACCATATATTTT
clone_size: once; d_call: .; v_call: TRBV20-1; j_call: TRBJ2-5; cdr3_aa: CSANNQETQYF; cdr3_nt: TGCAGTGCCAACAACCAGGAGACCCAGTACTTC
clone_size: .; d_call: TRBD1; v_call: TRBV2; j_call: TRBJ2-4; cdr3_aa: CASRIQGATDF; cdr3_nt: TGTGCCAGCAGAATACAGGGGGCTACGGACTTC